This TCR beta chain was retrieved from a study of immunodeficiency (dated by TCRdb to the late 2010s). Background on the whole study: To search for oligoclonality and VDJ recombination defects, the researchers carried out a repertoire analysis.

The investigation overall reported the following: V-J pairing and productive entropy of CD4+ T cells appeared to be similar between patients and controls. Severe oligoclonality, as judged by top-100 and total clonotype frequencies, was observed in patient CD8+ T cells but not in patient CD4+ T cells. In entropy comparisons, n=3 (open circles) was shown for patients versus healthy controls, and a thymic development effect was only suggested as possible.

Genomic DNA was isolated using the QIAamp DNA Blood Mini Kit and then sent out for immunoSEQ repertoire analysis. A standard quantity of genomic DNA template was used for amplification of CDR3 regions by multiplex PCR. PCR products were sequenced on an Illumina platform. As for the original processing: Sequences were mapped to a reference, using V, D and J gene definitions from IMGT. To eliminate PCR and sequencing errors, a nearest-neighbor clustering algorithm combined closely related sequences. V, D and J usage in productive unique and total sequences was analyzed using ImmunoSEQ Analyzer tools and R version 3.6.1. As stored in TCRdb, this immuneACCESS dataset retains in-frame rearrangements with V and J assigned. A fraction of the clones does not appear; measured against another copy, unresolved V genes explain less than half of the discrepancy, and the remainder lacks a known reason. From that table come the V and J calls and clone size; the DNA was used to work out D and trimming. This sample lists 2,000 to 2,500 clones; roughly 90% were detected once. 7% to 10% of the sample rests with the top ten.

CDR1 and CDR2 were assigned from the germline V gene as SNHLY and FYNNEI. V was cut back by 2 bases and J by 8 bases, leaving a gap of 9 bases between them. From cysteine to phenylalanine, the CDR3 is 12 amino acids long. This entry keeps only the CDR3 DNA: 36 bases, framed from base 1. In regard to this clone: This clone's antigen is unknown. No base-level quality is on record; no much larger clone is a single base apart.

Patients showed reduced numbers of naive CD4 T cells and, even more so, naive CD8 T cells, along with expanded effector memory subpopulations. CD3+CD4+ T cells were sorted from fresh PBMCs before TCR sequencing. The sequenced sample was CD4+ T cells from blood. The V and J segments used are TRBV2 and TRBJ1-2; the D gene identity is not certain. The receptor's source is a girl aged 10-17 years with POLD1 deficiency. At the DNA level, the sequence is TGTGCCAGCAGTGAATCCCGAGGGGGCTACACCTTC. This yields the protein CASSESRGGYTF.